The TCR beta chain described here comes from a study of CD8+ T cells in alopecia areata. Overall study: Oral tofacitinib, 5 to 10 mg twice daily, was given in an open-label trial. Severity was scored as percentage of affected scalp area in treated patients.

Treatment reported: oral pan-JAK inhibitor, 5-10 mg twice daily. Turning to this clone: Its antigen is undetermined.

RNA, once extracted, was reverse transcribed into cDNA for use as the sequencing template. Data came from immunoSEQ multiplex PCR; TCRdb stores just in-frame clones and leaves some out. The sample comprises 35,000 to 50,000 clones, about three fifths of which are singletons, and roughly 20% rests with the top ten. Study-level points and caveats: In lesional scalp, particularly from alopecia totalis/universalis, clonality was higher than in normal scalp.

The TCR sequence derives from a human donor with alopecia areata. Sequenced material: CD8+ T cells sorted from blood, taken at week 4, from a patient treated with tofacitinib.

CDR3 sequence: CASGWATTEAFF. CDR3 nucleotides: TGTGCCAGCGGTTGGGCAACCACTGAAGCTTTCTTT. The V call is TRBV6-5, the J call TRBJ1-1; D is uncertain. The CDR3 totals 12 residues. Trimming cost V 8 bases and J 4 bases, with 11 bases left between them. Germline values: CDR1 MNHEY, CDR2 SVGAGI.